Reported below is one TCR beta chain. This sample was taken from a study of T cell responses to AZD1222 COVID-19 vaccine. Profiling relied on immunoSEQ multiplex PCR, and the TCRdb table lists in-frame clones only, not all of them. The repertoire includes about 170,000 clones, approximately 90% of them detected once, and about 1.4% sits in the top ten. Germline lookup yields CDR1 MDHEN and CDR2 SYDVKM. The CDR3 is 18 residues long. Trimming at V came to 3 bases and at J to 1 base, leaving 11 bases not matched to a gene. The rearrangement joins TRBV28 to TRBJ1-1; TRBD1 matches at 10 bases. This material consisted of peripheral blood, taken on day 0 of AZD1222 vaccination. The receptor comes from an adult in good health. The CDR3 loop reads CASSLMFERDRGNTEAFF. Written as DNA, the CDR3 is TGTGCCAGCAGTTTGATGTTCGAGCGGGACAGGGGGAACACTGAAGCTTTCTTT.